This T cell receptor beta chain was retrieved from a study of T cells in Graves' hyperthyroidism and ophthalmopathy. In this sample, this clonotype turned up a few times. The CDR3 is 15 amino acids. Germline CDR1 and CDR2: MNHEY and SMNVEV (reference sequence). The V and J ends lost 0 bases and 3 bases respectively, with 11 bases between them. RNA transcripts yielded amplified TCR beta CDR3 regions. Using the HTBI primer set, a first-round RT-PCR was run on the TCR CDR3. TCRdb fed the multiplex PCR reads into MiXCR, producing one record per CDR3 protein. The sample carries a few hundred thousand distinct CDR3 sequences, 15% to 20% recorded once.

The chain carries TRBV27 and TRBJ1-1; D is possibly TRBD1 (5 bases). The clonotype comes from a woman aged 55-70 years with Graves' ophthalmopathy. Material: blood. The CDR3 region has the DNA TGTGCCAGCAGTTTATCGCCCCGGGGGGACACTGAAGCTTTCTTT. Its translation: CASSLSPRGDTEAFF.